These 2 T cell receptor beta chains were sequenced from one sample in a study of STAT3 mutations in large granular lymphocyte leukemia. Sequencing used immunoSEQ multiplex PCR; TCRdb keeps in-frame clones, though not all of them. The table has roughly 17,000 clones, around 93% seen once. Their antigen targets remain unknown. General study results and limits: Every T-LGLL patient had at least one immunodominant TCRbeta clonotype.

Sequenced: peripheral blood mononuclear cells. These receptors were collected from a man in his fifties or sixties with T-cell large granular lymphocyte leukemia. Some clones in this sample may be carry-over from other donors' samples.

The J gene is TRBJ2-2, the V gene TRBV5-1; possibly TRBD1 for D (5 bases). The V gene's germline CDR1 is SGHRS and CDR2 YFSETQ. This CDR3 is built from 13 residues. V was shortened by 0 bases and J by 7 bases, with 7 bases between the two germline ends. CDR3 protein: CASSLGGLGELFF. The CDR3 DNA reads TGCGCCAGCAGCTTGGGGGGCCTCGGGGAGCTGTTTTTT.

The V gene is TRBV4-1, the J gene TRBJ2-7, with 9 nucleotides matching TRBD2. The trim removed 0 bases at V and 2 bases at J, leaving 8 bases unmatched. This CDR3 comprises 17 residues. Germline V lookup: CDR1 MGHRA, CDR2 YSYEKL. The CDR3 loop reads CASSQELAGVGAYEQYF. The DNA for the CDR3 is TGCGCCAGCAGCCAAGAGTTAGCGGGAGTTGGGGCCTACGAGCAGTACTTC.